The clone carrying this T cell receptor (beta chain) appeared once. This sample is part of a study of Ad26.COV2.S vaccination and SARS-CoV-2 variants. Study-wide background: Intramuscularly, Ad26.COV2.S was given either once or twice, 56 days apart.

Specified treatment: about 20 received Ad26.COV2.S at low or high dose, single or two shots; 5 received placebo; per-sample allocation not given. The investigators took samples on day 63 after the first vaccine or placebo injection. The donor's status was that of an adult aged 18-55 years in Boston. After removal of 4 bases from V and 6 bases from J, the junction contained 13 bases not matched to a gene. This CDR3 comprises 17 residues. The germline V gene encodes CDR1 GTSNPN and CDR2 SVGIG (reference sequence). The data were produced by immunoSEQ multiplex PCR, yet TCRdb's version contains in-frame clones alone and is incomplete. The top ten hold approximately 5.9% of the sample, which has 300,000 to 350,000 clones, about 87% seen once.

The V call is TRBV30, the J call TRBJ2-2; 11 bases agree with TRBD2. Sample: peripheral blood, taken in a trial of Ad26.COV2.S vaccine versus placebo. This receptor was obtained from a person between 18 and 60 years old who received the Ad26.COV2.S COVID-19 vaccine or a placebo. Here the CDR3 reads CAWKSGALAGGSGELFF. The DNA for the CDR3 is TGTGCCTGGAAGTCGGGAGCTCTAGCGGGAGGTTCCGGGGAGCTGTTTTTT.